Below, one T cell receptor (beta chain) is given with its context. The antigen is undetermined. This record belongs to a study of blood T cells in healthy people across ages. A second about 7 to 11 cycle PCR used barcoded and J-beta primers. Every sample gave at least 2.5 million paired-end reads containing CDR3. One entry per CDR3 protein, called by TCRdb with MiXCR from the 5' RACE reads. Counted here are under 800,000 distinct CDR3 sequences, around a fifth occurring once; the ten biggest clones make up approximately 3.6%. Study observations and caveats: Donor CMV status was unknown, possibly confounding expanded clonotype changes. Roughly linear declines in TCR beta diversity per million T cells occurred with age. The lack of PBMC sorting stopped any conclusive naive versus antigen-experienced comparison.

Germline V gene lookup returns CDR1 SGHRS and CDR2 YFSETQ. The V gene lost 4 bases and the J gene lost 1 base, with 14 bases spanning the gap. The CDR3 covers 16 residues. Sequencing was done on a sample of blood. The clonotype comes from a man between 65 and 85 years old in good health. The genes are TRBV5-1 and TRBJ2-2; no clear D. Written as DNA, the CDR3 is TGCGCCAGCAGCCCCAGCTTCGGACGGAACACCGGGGAGCTGTTTTTT. Protein sequence: CASSPSFGRNTGELFF. Combining the CDR3 with reference TRBV5-1 and TRBJ2-2 gives the whole variable domain KAGVTQTPRYLIKTRGQQVTLSCSPISGHRSVSWYQQTPGQGLQFLFEYFSETQRNKGNFPGRFSGRQFSNSRSEMNVSTLELGDSALYLCASSPSFGRNTGELFFGEGSRLTVL.